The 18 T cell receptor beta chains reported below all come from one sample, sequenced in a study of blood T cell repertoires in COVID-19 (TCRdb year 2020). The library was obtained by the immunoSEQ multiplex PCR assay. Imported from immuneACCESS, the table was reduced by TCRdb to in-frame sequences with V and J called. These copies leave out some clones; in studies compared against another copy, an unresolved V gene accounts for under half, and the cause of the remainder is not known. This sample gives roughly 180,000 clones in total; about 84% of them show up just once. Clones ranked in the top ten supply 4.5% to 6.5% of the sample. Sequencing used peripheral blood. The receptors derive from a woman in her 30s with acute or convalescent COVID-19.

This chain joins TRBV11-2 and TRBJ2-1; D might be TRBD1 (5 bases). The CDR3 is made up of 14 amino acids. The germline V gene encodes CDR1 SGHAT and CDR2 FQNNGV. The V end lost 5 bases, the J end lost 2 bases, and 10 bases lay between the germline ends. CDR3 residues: CASSVAGTYNEQFF. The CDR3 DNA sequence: TGTGCCAGCAGCGTCGCAGGGACCTACAATGAGCAGTTCTTC.

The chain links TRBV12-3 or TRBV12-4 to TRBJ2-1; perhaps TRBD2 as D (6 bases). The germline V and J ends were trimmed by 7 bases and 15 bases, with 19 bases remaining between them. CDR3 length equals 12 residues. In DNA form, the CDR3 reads TGTGCCAGCACCCTTGGTGGGGGGAATAGGTTCTTC. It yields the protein CASTLGGGNRFF.

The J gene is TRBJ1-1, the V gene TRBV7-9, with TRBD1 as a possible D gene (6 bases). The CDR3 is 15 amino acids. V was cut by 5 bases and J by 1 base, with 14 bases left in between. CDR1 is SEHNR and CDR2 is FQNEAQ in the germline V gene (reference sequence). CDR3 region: CASSRGGAENTEAFF. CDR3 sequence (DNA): TGTGCCAGCAGCCGCGGGGGGGCAGAGAACACTGAAGCTTTCTTT.

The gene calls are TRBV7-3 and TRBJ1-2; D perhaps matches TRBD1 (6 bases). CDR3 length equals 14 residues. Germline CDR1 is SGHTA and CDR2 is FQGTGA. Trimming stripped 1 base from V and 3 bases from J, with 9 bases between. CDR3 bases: TGTGCCAGCAGCTTAAGGGCAGGGGACTATGGCTACACCTTC. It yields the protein CASSLRAGDYGYTF.

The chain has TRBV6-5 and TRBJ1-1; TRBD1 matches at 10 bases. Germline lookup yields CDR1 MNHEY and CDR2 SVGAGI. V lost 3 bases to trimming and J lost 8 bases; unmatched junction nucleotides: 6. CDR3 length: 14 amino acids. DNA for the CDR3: TGTGCCAGCAGTTATAGACAGGGGGCGTTAGAAGCTTTCTTT. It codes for CASSYRQGALEAFF.

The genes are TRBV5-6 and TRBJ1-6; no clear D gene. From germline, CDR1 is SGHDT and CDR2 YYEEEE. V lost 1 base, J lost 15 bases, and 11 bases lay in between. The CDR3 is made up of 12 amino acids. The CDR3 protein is CASSLQYRDLHF. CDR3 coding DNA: TGTGCCAGCAGCTTGCAGTATCGGGACCTCCACTTT.

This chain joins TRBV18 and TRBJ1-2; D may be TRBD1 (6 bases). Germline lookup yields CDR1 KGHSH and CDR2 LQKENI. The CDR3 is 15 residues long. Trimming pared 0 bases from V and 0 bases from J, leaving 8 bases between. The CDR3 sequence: CASSPPGTSNYGYTF. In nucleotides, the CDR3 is TGTGCCAGCTCACCACCGGGGACATCTAACTATGGCTACACCTTC. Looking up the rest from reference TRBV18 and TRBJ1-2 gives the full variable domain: NAGVMQNPRHLVRRRGQEARLRCSPMKGHSHVYWYRQLPEEGLKFMVYLQKENIIDESGMPKERFSAEFPKEGPSILRIQQVVRGDSAAYFCASSPPGTSNYGYTFGSGTRLTVV.

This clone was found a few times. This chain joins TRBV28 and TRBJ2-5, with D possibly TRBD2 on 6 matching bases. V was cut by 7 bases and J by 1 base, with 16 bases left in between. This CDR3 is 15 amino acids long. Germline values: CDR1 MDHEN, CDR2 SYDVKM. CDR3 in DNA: TGTGCCAGCACCCGACGGGGGAGGCCCCAAGAGACCCAGTACTTC. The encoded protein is CASTRRGRPQETQYF.

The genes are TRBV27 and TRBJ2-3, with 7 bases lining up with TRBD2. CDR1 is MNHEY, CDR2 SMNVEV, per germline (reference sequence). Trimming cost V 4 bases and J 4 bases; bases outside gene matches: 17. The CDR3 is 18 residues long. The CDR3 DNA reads TGTGCCAGCAGTTCCTATCTGACTAGCTCAGCGTACGCAGATACGCAGTATTTT. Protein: CASSSYLTSSAYADTQYF.

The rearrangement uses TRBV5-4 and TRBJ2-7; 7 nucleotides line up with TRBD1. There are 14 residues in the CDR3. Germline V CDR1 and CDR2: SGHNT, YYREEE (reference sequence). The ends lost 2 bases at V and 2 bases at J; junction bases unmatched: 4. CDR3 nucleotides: TGTGCCAGCAGCTTAGGGACAGCAACCTACGAGCAGTACTTC. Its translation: CASSLGTATYEQYF.

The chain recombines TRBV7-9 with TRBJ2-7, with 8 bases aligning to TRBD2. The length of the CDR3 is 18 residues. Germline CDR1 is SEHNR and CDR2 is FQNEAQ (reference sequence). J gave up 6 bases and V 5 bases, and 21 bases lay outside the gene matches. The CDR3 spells CASSPTKGGRLRASEQYF. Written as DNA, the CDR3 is TGTGCCAGCAGCCCTACGAAGGGCGGGAGGCTGAGGGCCAGCGAGCAGTACTTC.

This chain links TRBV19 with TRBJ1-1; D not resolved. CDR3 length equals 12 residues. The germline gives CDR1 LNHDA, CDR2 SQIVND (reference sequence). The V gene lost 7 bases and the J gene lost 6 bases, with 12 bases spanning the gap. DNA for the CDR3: TGTGCCAGTATCCAAGGCGGCGCTGAAGCTTTCTTT. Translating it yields CASIQGGAEAFF.

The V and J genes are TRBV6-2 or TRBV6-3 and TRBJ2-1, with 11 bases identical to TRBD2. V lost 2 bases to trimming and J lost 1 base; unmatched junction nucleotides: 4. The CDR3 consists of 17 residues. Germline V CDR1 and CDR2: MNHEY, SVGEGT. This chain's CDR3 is CASSYALAGGSYNEQFF. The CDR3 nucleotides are TGTGCCAGCAGTTACGCCCTAGCGGGAGGATCCTACAATGAGCAGTTCTTC.

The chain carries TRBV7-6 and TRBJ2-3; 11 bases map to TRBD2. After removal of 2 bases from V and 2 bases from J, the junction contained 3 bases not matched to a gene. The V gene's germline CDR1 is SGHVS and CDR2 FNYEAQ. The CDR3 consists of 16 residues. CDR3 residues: CASSLLLAGDTDTQYF. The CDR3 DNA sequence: TGTGCCAGCAGCTTATTACTAGCGGGGGACACAGATACGCAGTATTTT.

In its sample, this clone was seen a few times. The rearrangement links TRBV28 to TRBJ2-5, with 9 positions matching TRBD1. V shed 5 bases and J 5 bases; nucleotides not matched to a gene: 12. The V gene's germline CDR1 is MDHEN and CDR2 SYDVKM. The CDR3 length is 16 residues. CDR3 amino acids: CASSPGQGSSVETQYF. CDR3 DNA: TGTGCCAGCAGTCCAGGACAGGGGTCATCCGTGGAGACCCAGTACTTC. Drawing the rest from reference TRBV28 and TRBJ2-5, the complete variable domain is DVKVTQSSRYLVKRTGEKVFLECVQDMDHENMFWYRQDPGLGLRLIYFSYDVKMKEKGDIPEGYSVSREKKERFSLILESASTNQTSMYLCASSPGQGSSVETQYFGPGTRLLVL.

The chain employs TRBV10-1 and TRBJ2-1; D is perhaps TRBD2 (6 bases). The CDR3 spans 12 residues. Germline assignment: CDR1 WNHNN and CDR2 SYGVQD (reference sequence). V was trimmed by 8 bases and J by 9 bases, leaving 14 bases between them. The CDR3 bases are TGCGCCAGCGCAGGACTATTCGGTGAGCAGTTCTTC. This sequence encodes CASAGLFGEQFF.

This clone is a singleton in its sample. For the CDR3, the DNA is TGTGCCACCAGCAGAGACAGGACAGGGGTAAATGGCTACACCTTC. This translates into CATSRDRTGVNGYTF. The chain uses TRBV15 and TRBJ1-2; 9 positions match TRBD1. In germline, CDR1 is LNHNV, CDR2 YYDKDF (reference sequence). This CDR3 is built from 15 residues. The V and J ends lost 0 bases and 6 bases, in that order; junction bases with no gene match: 5.

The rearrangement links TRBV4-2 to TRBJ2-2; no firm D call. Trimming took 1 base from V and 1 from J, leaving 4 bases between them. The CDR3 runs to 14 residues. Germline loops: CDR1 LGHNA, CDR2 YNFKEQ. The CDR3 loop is CASSQVLNTGELFF. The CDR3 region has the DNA TGTGCCAGCAGCCAAGTCCTGAACACCGGGGAGCTGTTTTTT.